This T cell receptor (beta chain) comes out of a study of blood T cell repertoires in COVID-19. In the study overall: The United States, Italy and Spain provided the acute and convalescent COVID-19 samples. PBMCs, B-cell-depleted T cells, or T cells provided the cDNA or gDNA that made up the material.

The CDR3 sequence is 19 residues long. V was clipped by 1 base and J by 4 bases, with 24 bases between them. Germline-derived CDR1 and CDR2 are LGHDT and YNNKEL (reference sequence). Measured with immunoSEQ multiplex PCR; TCRdb has only the in-frame clones, and not every one. This sample has more than 200,000 clones, with 75% to 90% found just once. The sequenced sample was peripheral blood. This receptor was taken from a man in his forties or fifties with acute or convalescent COVID-19. The J gene is TRBJ2-3, the V gene TRBV3-1 (or the pseudogene TRBV3-2), with D tentatively TRBD2 (6 bases). This chain's CDR3 is CASSQVLPWREKGPDTQYF. CDR3 nucleotides: TGTGCCAGCAGCCAAGTCCTCCCTTGGAGGGAGAAGGGACCAGATACGCAGTATTTT.